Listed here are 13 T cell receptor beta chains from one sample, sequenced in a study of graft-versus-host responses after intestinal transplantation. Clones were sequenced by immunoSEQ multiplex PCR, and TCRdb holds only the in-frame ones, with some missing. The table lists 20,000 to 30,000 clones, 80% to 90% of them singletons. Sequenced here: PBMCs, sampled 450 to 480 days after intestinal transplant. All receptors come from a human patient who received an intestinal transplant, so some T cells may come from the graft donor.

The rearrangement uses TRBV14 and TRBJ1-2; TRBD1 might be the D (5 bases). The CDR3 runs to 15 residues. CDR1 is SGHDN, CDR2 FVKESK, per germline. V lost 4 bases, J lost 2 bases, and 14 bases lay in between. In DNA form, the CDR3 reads TGTGCCAGCAGCCCTCTTGGGACGCAGAACTATGGCTACACCTTC. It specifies CASSPLGTQNYGYTF.

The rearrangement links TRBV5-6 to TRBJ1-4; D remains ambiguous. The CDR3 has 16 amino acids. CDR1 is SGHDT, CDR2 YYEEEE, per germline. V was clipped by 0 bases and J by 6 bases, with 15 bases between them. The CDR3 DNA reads TGTGCCAGCAGCTTGGTAATGTGGCAGGTAGATGAAAAACTGTTTTTT. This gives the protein CASSLVMWQVDEKLFF.

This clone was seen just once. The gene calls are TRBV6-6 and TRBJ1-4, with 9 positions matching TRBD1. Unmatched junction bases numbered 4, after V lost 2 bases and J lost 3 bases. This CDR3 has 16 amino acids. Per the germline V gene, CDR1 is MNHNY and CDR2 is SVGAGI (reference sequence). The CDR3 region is CASSYRQGVSNEKLFF. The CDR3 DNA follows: TGTGCCAGCAGTTACCGACAGGGGGTTTCTAATGAAAAACTGTTTTTT.

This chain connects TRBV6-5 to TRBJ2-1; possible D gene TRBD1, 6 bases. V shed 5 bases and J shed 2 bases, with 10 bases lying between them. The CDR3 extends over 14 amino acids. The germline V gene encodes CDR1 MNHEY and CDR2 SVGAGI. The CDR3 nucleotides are TGTGCCAGCAGTGTCCAGGGGACCTACAATGAGCAGTTCTTC. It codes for CASSVQGTYNEQFF.

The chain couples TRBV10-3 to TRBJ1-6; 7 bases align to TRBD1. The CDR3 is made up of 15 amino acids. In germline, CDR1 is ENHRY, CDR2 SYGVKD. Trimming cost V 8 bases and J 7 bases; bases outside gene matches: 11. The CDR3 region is CAICSGQAKNSPLHF. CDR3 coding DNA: TGTGCCATCTGTAGCGGACAGGCTAAAAATTCACCCCTCCACTTT.

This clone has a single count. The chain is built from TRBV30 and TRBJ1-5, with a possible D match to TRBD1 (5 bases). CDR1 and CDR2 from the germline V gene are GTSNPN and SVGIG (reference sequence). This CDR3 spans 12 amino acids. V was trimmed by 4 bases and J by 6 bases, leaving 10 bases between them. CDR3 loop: CAWKGLGQPQHF. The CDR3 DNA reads TGTGCCTGGAAGGGACTAGGTCAGCCCCAGCATTTT.

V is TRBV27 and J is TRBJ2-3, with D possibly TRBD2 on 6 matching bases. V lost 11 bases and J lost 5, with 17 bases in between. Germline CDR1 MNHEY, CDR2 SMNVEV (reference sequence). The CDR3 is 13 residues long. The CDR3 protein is CAVARRGRDTQYF. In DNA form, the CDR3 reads TGTGCCGTCGCGAGGAGGGGTCGAGATACGCAGTATTTT.

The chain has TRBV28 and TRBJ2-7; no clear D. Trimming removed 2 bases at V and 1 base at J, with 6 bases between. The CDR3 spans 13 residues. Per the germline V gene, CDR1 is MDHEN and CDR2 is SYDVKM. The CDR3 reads CASSLEWSYEQYF. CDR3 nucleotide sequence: TGTGCCAGCAGTTTAGAATGGTCCTACGAGCAGTACTTC.

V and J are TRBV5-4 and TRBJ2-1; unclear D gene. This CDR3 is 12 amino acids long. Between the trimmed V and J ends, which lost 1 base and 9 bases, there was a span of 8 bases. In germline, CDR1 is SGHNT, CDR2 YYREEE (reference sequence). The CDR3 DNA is TGTGCCAGCAGCTTGAATTCAGGTGAGCAGTTCTTC. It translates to CASSLNSGEQFF.

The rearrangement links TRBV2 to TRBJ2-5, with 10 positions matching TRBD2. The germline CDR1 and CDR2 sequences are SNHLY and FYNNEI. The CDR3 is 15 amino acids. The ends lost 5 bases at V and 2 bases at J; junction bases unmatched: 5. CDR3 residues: CASSLGLADQETQYF. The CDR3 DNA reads TGTGCCAGCAGTCTAGGACTAGCGGATCAAGAGACCCAGTACTTC.

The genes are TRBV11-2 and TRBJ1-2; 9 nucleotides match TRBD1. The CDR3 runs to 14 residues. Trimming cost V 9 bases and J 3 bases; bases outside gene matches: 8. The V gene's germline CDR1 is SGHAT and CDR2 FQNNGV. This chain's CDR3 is CASSRDREDYGYTF. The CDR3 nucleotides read TGTGCCAGTTCTCGGGACAGGGAAGACTATGGCTACACCTTC.

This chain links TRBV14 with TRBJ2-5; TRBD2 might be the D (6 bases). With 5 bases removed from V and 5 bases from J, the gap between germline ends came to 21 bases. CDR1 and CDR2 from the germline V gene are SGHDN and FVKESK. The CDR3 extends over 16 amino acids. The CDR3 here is CASSVTSVWGAETQYF. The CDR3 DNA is TGTGCCAGCAGCGTGACTAGTGTGTGGGGCGCGGAGACCCAGTACTTC.

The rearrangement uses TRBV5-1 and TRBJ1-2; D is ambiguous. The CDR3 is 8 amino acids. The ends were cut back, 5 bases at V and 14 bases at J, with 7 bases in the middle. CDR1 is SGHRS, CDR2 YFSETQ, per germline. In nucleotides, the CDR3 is TGCGCCAGCAGACCGGGAACCTTC. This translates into CASRPGTF.